The table lists the clone carrying this T cell receptor beta chain with many counts. Its matching antigen is unknown. Each CDR3 protein gets one entry after TCRdb re-called the RT-PCR reads with MiXCR. Found here are approximately 700,000 distinct CDR3 sequences, approximately 15% of them singletons; the top ten hold 6.5% to 8.5%. The data were obtained in a study of response to subunit inactivated influenza vaccine. Study-level results: New T cells are recruited in small numbers by each seasonal influenza vaccination, according to the authors' suggestion.

Germline CDR1 reads SGHRS; CDR2 reads YFSETQ. V shed 1 base and J shed 0 bases, with 7 bases lying between them. The CDR3 spans 14 residues. The clonotype originates from a man aged 50-60 years who received an inactivated influenza vaccine. The specimen comprised PBMCs from blood, sampled around 15 days before vaccination. The chain links TRBV5-1 to TRBJ1-1; D call uncertain. CDR3 nucleotides: TGCGCCAGCAGCTTGATAGGGATGAACACTGAAGCTTTCTTT. This encodes CASSLIGMNTEAFF.